Listed here are 24 T cell receptor beta chains from one sample, sequenced in a study of control samples from healthy donors and cancer patients. The protocol was immunoSEQ multiplex PCR, while the TCRdb copy is restricted to in-frame clones and leaves out a portion. The sample carries just under 150,000 clones, about 91% recorded once. Source material: blood. All receptors come from a man younger than 40 in good health.

The rearrangement joins TRBV12-3 or TRBV12-4 to TRBJ2-7; 7 bases are shared with TRBD1. The CDR3 covers 13 residues. Losses at the gene ends were 6 bases for V and 0 bases for J; bases not matched to a gene: 2. The CDR3: CASSRDSSYEQYF. Here the CDR3 DNA reads TGTGCCAGCAGCCGGGACAGCTCCTACGAGCAGTACTTC.

The chain is built from TRBV5-1 and TRBJ2-1, with 14 bases that match TRBD2. The V gene end was trimmed by 10 bases and the J gene end by 0 bases; junction bases not matched to a gene: 6. The CDR3 loop spans 16 amino acids. Per the germline V gene, CDR1 is SGHRS and CDR2 is YFSETQ. The CDR3, as DNA: TGCGCCTGCGGACTAGCGGGGGGCTCCTCCTACAATGAGCAGTTCTTC. Translated: CACGLAGGSSYNEQFF.

CDR3 nucleotide sequence: TGTGCCAGCAGCTTAGCCCGATGGACAGGGGCTTTGGATTTAAAGACGAACACTGAAGCTTTCTTT. It is translated as CASSLARWTGALDLKTNTEAFF. The chain has TRBV7-8 and TRBJ1-1; 9 positions match TRBD1. With V trimmed by 0 bases and J by 1 base, 21 bases remained unmatched. This CDR3 is 22 amino acids long. Germline V gives CDR1 SGHVS, CDR2 FQNEAQ.

The chain carries TRBV5-1 and TRBJ1-1, with 8 positions matching TRBD1. Germline values: CDR1 SGHRS, CDR2 YFSETQ. With 4 bases clipped from V and 7 bases from J, the junction kept 3 bases outside the gene matches. The CDR3 loop spans 12 amino acids. CDR3 coding DNA: TGCGCCAGCAGCGTAGGACAGGGTGAAGCTTTCTTT. The encoded protein is CASSVGQGEAFF.

The V call is TRBV9, the J call TRBJ1-6; no clear D gene. Trimming cost V 0 bases and J 5 bases, with 12 bases left between them. Germline lookup yields CDR1 SGDLS and CDR2 YYNGEE. This CDR3 comprises 16 residues. The CDR3 spells CASSVALREDNSPLHF. CDR3 DNA: TGTGCCAGCAGCGTAGCTTTACGGGAGGATAATTCACCCCTCCACTTT.

At least ten counts were recorded for this clone. The chain links TRBV27 to TRBJ1-2; 9 bases match TRBD1. The CDR3 runs to 16 residues. V lost 4 bases to trimming and J lost 6 bases; unmatched junction nucleotides: 12. Per germline, CDR1 MNHEY and CDR2 SMNVEV (reference sequence). DNA of the CDR3: TGTGCCAGCAGTTCTGATAACAGGGGGCGTCGGGATGGCTACACCTTC. It is translated as CASSSDNRGRRDGYTF.

The chain employs TRBV7-8 and TRBJ1-1; D uncertain. The V gene lost 6 bases and the J gene lost 7 bases, with 9 bases spanning the gap. Germline V CDR1 and CDR2: SGHVS, FQNEAQ. The CDR3 has 11 amino acids. The CDR3 reads CASREGVEAFF. In DNA form, the CDR3 reads TGTGCCAGCAGGGAGGGAGTTGAAGCTTTCTTT.

The chain couples TRBV6-4 to TRBJ1-1, with 11 bases fitting TRBD1. CDR3 length: 15 residues. Germline-derived CDR1 and CDR2 are MRHNA and SNTAGT. V lost 7 bases to trimming and J lost 5 bases; unmatched junction nucleotides: 9. The CDR3 reads CASNRTGGKETEAFF. CDR3 sequence (DNA): TGTGCCAGCAATAGGACAGGGGGCAAGGAGACTGAAGCTTTCTTT.

This clone was detected a few times. The chain joins TRBV6-1 to TRBJ1-2, with D unclear. The germline V gene encodes CDR1 MNHNS and CDR2 SASEGT. The ends were cut back, 0 bases at V and 5 bases at J, with 10 bases in the middle. The CDR3 totals 14 residues. CDR3 sequence (DNA): TGTGCCAGCAGTGAAGCGTCAGGTCCTTATGGCTACACCTTC. Its protein is CASSEASGPYGYTF.

The rearrangement uses TRBV7-2 and TRBJ2-1; 8 nucleotides agree with TRBD2. After removal of 0 bases from V and 4 bases from J, the junction contained 5 bases not matched to a gene. CDR3 size: 16 residues. The germline V gene has CDR1 SGHTA and CDR2 FQGNSA. The CDR3 protein is CASSLASSGYYNEQFF. The DNA of the CDR3 is TGTGCCAGCAGCTTAGCGTCTAGCGGGTATTACAATGAGCAGTTCTTC.

The chain carries TRBV27 and TRBJ2-7; 10 positions match TRBD2. The junction had 14 bases not matched to a gene; V was cut back by 10 bases and J by 5 bases. The CDR3 extends over 15 amino acids. Germline CDR1 and CDR2: MNHEY and SMNVEV (reference sequence). CDR3 DNA: TGTGCCACCTCCTCGGGACTAGCGAAGTTAAACGAGCAGTACTTC. Protein product: CATSSGLAKLNEQYF.

The chain recombines TRBV9 with TRBJ1-1; D not resolved. This CDR3 has 15 residues. V dropped 4 bases and J dropped 3 bases, with 16 bases sitting between them. Germline assignment: CDR1 SGDLS and CDR2 YYNGEE. The CDR3 DNA reads TGTGCCAGCAGCCCCGGCGGGGAAGGGTACACTGAAGCTTTCTTT. Protein: CASSPGGEGYTEAFF.

The chain employs TRBV30 and TRBJ1-5; TRBD1 is a possible D gene (6 bases). The CDR3 runs 14 residues. Between the trimmed V and J ends, which lost 4 bases and 0 bases, there was a span of 10 bases. Germline CDR1 GTSNPN, CDR2 SVGIG (reference sequence). CDR3 protein: CAWTGAYSNQPQHF. Written as DNA, the CDR3 is TGTGCCTGGACAGGGGCCTATAGCAATCAGCCCCAGCATTTT. The full variable domain, completed using reference TRBV30 and TRBJ1-5, is SQTIHQWPATLVQPVGSPLSLECTVEGTSNPNLYWYRQAAGRGLQLLFYSVGIGQISSEVPQNLSASRPQDRQFILSSKKLLLSDSGFYLCAWTGAYSNQPQHFGDGTRLSIL.

The chain combines TRBV7-9 with TRBJ2-7, with 8 nucleotides matching TRBD1. Trimming at V came to 4 bases and at J to 3 bases, leaving 5 bases not matched to a gene. CDR3 length: 14 residues. From germline, CDR1 is SEHNR and CDR2 FQNEAQ (reference sequence). The CDR3 protein is CASSSTDRDYEQYF. The CDR3 region has the DNA TGTGCCAGCAGCTCTACGGACAGGGACTACGAGCAGTACTTC.

V and J are TRBV7-8 and TRBJ1-3; 7 nucleotides line up with TRBD1. CDR1 SGHVS and CDR2 FQNEAQ come from the germline V gene. The ends lost 1 base at V and 0 bases at J; junction bases unmatched: 6. The CDR3 contains 17 residues. Here the CDR3 reads CASSLGAGGRSGNTIYF. The CDR3 DNA is TGTGCCAGCAGCTTAGGGGCAGGGGGGCGCTCTGGAAACACCATATATTTT.

The rearrangement uses TRBV25-1 and TRBJ1-6; 9 bases are a match to TRBD1. The length of the CDR3 is 15 residues. With V trimmed by 9 bases and J by 4 bases, 7 bases remained unmatched. Germline-derived CDR1 and CDR2 are MGHDK and SYGVNS. In nucleotides, the CDR3 is TGTGCCAGTGGACAGGGGTCGGGGTATAATTCACCCCTCCACTTT. This sequence encodes CASGQGSGYNSPLHF.

The rearrangement joins TRBV7-9 to TRBJ1-1; a weak D match, TRBD1 (5 bases). Germline CDR1 reads SEHNR; CDR2 reads FQNEAQ (reference sequence). V was cut by 6 bases and J by 3 bases, with 8 bases left in between. CDR3 length: 12 residues. The CDR3 coding sequence is TGTGCCAGCAGGCAAGGGGACACTGAAGCTTTCTTT. As protein: CASRQGDTEAFF.

The chain combines TRBV6-5 with TRBJ2-7, with D tentatively TRBD1 (5 bases). Deletions cut 6 bases from V and 2 bases from J, with 11 bases between. Germline CDR1 reads MNHEY; CDR2 reads SVGAGI. CDR3 size: 13 residues. Here the CDR3 DNA reads TGTGCCAGCAGAACGACAGCCGCCTACGAGCAGTACTTC. This codes for CASRTTAAYEQYF.

The genes are TRBV4-1 and TRBJ2-7; D gene uncertain. Deletions cut 4 bases from V and 2 bases from J, with 15 bases between. The V gene's germline CDR1 is MGHRA and CDR2 YSYEKL. CDR3 length: 15 amino acids. The CDR3 nucleotides are TGCGCCAGCAGCCTTTTTCAGTGGGCGACCTACGAGCAGTACTTC. It translates to CASSLFQWATYEQYF.

Here the CDR3 reads CASSLGAPEQYF. CDR3 in DNA: TGTGCCAGCAGCTTAGGAGCCCCGGAGCAGTACTTC. The V gene is TRBV7-2, the J gene TRBJ2-7; D is unresolved. CDR3 size: 12 residues. Germline CDR1 and CDR2: SGHTA and FQGNSA. V dropped 1 base and J dropped 7 bases, with 8 bases sitting between them.

The V call is TRBV21-1, the J call TRBJ2-4. TRBV21-1 is noted as a pseudogene. This CDR3 region has 13 residues. In nucleotides, the CDR3 is TGTGCCAGCAGCAAGCCAGCCAAAAACATTCAGTACTTC. This encodes CASSKPAKNIQYF.

V is TRBV19 and J is TRBJ2-1; weak D call: TRBD2 (6 bases). Germline CDR1 and CDR2: LNHDA and SQIVND (reference sequence). The CDR3 contains 15 residues. Trimming removed 6 bases from V and 0 bases from J, with 12 bases in between. The CDR3 reads CASSLTSFSYNEQFF. DNA for the CDR3: TGTGCCAGTAGCCTCACTAGCTTCTCCTACAATGAGCAGTTCTTC.

This sequence joins TRBV11-2 and TRBJ1-5; D is uncertain. Germline V gives CDR1 SGHAT, CDR2 FQNNGV. V was clipped by 4 bases and J by 7 bases, with 17 bases between them. The CDR3 length is 15 residues. CDR3 sequence reads: CASSSLTGRNQPQHF. The CDR3 DNA sequence: TGTGCCAGCAGCTCCTTGACTGGACGAAACCAGCCCCAGCATTTT.

The chain uses TRBV5-6 and TRBJ1-2, with 8 bases identical to TRBD1. CDR3 length: 16 amino acids. Per germline, CDR1 SGHDT and CDR2 YYEEEE. After removal of 2 bases from V and 3 bases from J, the junction contained 9 bases not matched to a gene. The CDR3 DNA sequence: TGTGCCAGCAGCTTTGGGACAGGACAGAAATACTATGGCTACACCTTC. This gives the protein CASSFGTGQKYYGYTF.